Following are 6 T cell receptor beta chains from one sample sequenced in a study of Graves' ophthalmopathy and Graves' hyperthyroidism. Amplification from RNA transcripts yielded the TCR beta CDR3 regions. Second-round multiplex PCR came after a first-round RT-PCR that employed HTBI primers. TCRdb used MiXCR to reprocess the multiplex PCR reads, holding one entry per CDR3 protein. The data hold about 1.1 million distinct CDR3 sequences, with less than 45% observed a single time. Sequencing used peripheral blood or thyroid tissue (not recorded which). All receptors come from an adult man with Graves' hyperthyroidism.

In its sample, this clonotype was seen many times. The chain couples TRBV24-1 to TRBJ1-5; D perhaps matches TRBD1 (5 bases). V was cut by 3 bases and J by 3 bases, with 20 bases left in between. Germline CDR1 and CDR2: KGHDR and SFDVKD. CDR3 length equals 18 residues. CDR3 nucleotides: TGTGCCACCAGTGATACAAGGGACGGCCACGGGAACAATCAGCCCCAGCATTTT. It translates to CATSDTRDGHGNNQPQHF.

This clonotype was picked up many times. The chain combines TRBV6-6 with TRBJ2-7; 13 bases fit TRBD2. Trimming removed 0 bases from V and 3 bases from J; junction bases left unmatched: 5. The length of the CDR3 is 17 residues. CDR1 MNHNY and CDR2 SVGAGI come from the germline V gene (reference sequence). The CDR3 here is CASSYSLAGGSYYEQYF. As DNA, the CDR3 is TGTGCCAGCAGTTACTCACTAGCGGGAGGGTCGTACTACGAGCAGTACTTC.

This clonotype was found many times. The chain has TRBV5-8 and TRBJ2-6, with D possibly matching TRBD2 (5 bases). V was cut by 0 bases and J by 3 bases, with 7 bases left in between. The CDR3 sequence is 15 residues long. Germline CDR1 SGHTS, CDR2 YDEGEE. CDR3 loop: CASSLEGVGANVLTF. For the CDR3, the DNA is TGTGCCAGCAGCTTGGAGGGAGTTGGGGCCAACGTCCTGACTTTC.

The V and J genes are TRBV11-2 and TRBJ2-7, with 7 bases matching TRBD1. Germline V gene sequence: CDR1 SGHAT, CDR2 FQNNGV. The junction had 14 bases not matched to a gene; V was cut back by 5 bases and J by 4 bases. The CDR3 is 16 amino acids. CDR3 sequence (DNA): TGTGCCAGCAGCGTAATGGGACAGAAAGAAAGTTACGAGCAGTACTTC. Amino acids: CASSVMGQKESYEQYF.

The chain has TRBV19 and TRBJ1-4; the match to TRBD1 covers 7 bases. CDR1 is LNHDA, CDR2 SQIVND, per germline (reference sequence). V was pared by 4 bases and J by 4 bases, with 9 bases of the junction left unmatched. This CDR3 has 16 amino acids. The CDR3 protein is CASSTRWQGDNEKLFF. The CDR3, as DNA: TGTGCCAGTAGTACCCGGTGGCAGGGGGATAATGAAAAACTGTTTTTT.

The V gene is TRBV10-3, the J gene TRBJ2-5; 9 bases are a match to TRBD1. The CDR3 loop spans 14 amino acids. V shed 10 bases and J 7 bases; nucleotides not matched to a gene: 13. CDR1 is ENHRY, CDR2 SYGVKD, per germline. The CDR3 DNA reads TGTGCCAGCAGCCGGGACAGGGTCCCGGGGACCCAGTACTTC. This codes for CASSRDRVPGTQYF.